The 30 T cell receptor beta chains below come from one sample, sequenced in a study of T cell repertoires in cytomegalovirus infection. TCRdb re-derived calls from the reads in MiXCR, one entry per CDR3 protein. The sample records 550,000 to 850,000 distinct CDR3 sequences, about 33% being singletons. Their antigen targets remain unknown. The specimen comprised cultured PBMCs, sampled from culture after CMV antigen stimulation. The source is a human donor in good health (CMV status not recorded). Some clones in this sample may be carry-over from other donors' samples.

The V gene is TRBV5-6, the J gene TRBJ1-5, with 9 bases that match TRBD1. Germline V CDR1 and CDR2: SGHDT, YYEEEE. V trimming: 0 bases; J trimming: 2 bases; junction bases outside the gene matches: 6. The CDR3 length is 17 residues. CDR3 region: CASSLEPGQGGNQPQHF. CDR3 DNA sequence: TGTGCCAGCAGCTTGGAACCGGGACAGGGCGGCAATCAGCCCCAGCATTTT. Filled out from reference TRBV5-6 and TRBJ1-5, the complete variable domain reads DAGVTQSPTHLIKTRGQQVTLRCSPKSGHDTVSWYQQALGQGPQFIFQYYEEEERQRGNFPDRFSGHQFPNYSSELNVNALLLGDSALYLCASSLEPGQGGNQPQHFGDGTRLSIL.

This sequence joins TRBV6-2 or TRBV6-3 and TRBJ1-1; TRBD1 is a possible D gene (5 bases). This CDR3 comprises 14 residues. The germline V and J ends were trimmed by 5 bases and 5 bases, with 15 bases remaining between them. Looked up from germline, CDR1 is MNHEY and CDR2 is SVGEGT. CDR3 residues: CASSPLGGRTEAFF. In DNA form, the CDR3 reads TGTGCCAGCAGTCCCTTGGGGGGGAGGACTGAAGCTTTCTTT.

Only a few counts were recorded for this clonotype. The J gene is TRBJ1-1, the V gene TRBV4-1; 7 bases map to TRBD1. The J segment lost 12 bases and the V segment lost 3 bases, leaving 10 bases of the junction unmatched. Per the germline V gene, CDR1 is MGHRA and CDR2 is YSYEKL. The CDR3 has 13 amino acids. The CDR3 loop reads CASSQVTGLGTFF. Here the CDR3 DNA reads TGCGCCAGCAGCCAGGTGACAGGGCTCGGAACTTTCTTT.

The chain is built from TRBV27 and TRBJ1-5; D gene unclear. The CDR3 runs to 14 residues. Trimming cost V 6 bases and J 2 bases, with 11 bases left between them. Germline assignment: CDR1 MNHEY and CDR2 SMNVEV (reference sequence). The CDR3 loop reads CASSWGGGNQPQHF. The CDR3 nucleotides read TGTGCCAGCAGCTGGGGTGGGGGCAATCAGCCCCAGCATTTT.

This clonotype showed up just a few times. The chain couples TRBV6-2 or TRBV6-3 to TRBJ1-2, with a weak D call TRBD1 (6 bases). Between the trimmed V and J ends, which lost 6 bases and 4 bases, there was a span of 15 bases. This CDR3 spans 14 amino acids. Germline V lookup: CDR1 MNHEY, CDR2 SVGEGT. The CDR3 spells CASSETGRSYGYTF. The CDR3 nucleotides are TGTGCCAGCAGCGAAACAGGGCGCAGCTATGGCTACACCTTC.

The chain links TRBV12-3 or TRBV12-4 to TRBJ2-3, with TRBD2 identical over 10 bases. The CDR3 has 17 residues. The trim removed 5 bases at V and 5 bases at J, leaving 13 bases unmatched. CDR3 sequence reads: CASSGQGLAGVRDTQYF. For the CDR3, the DNA is TGTGCCAGCAGTGGCCAGGGGCTAGCGGGAGTGCGAGATACGCAGTATTTT.

The rearrangement uses TRBV6-8 and TRBJ2-7, with 10 bases matching TRBD2. Trimming took 8 bases from V and 4 from J; bases not matched to a gene: 5. The CDR3 runs 13 residues. Germline V CDR1 and CDR2: MNHGY, SAAAGT. The CDR3 loop reads CASPSSGGYEQYF. CDR3 nucleotides: TGTGCCAGCCCCTCTAGCGGGGGATACGAGCAGTACTTC.

The chain has TRBV7-9 and TRBJ1-4; D gene ambiguous. CDR3 length equals 12 residues. Trimming cost V 1 base and J 12 bases, with 9 bases left between them. Germline CDR1 and CDR2: SEHNR and FQNEAQ (reference sequence). In nucleotides, the CDR3 is TGTGCCAGCAGCTTAGGAGGGCCCCAACTGTTTTTT. It translates to CASSLGGPQLFF.

The chain joins TRBV12-3 or TRBV12-4 to TRBJ2-3; 11 bases line up with TRBD2. The CDR3 consists of 16 residues. The J segment lost 3 bases and the V segment lost 5 bases, leaving 7 bases of the junction unmatched. CDR3 coding DNA: TGTGCCAGCAGTGCAAGACTAGCGGGACAAACAGATACGCAGTATTTT. This codes for CASSARLAGQTDTQYF.

This chain connects TRBV12-3 or TRBV12-4 to TRBJ1-3; the D is unclear. Trimming shortened V by 6 bases and J by 9 bases, and 15 bases separated the two germline ends. The CDR3 sequence is 13 residues long. The CDR3 reads CASSLADSGTIYF. CDR3 sequence (DNA): TGTGCCAGCAGCCTGGCCGACTCCGGCACCATATATTTT.

The V call is TRBV5-1, the J call TRBJ2-5; D ambiguous. The CDR3 runs to 12 residues. V was shortened by 2 bases and J by 4 bases, with 6 bases between the two germline ends. The germline V gene has CDR1 SGHRS and CDR2 YFSETQ. This CDR3 reads CASSFKGETQYF. The CDR3 nucleotides are TGCGCCAGCAGCTTTAAGGGAGAGACCCAGTACTTC. Full variable domain (missing parts from reference TRBV5-1 and TRBJ2-5): KAGVTQTPRYLIKTRGQQVTLSCSPISGHRSVSWYQQTPGQGLQFLFEYFSETQRNKGNFPGRFSGRQFSNSRSEMNVSTLELGDSALYLCASSFKGETQYFGPGTRLLVL.

In this sample, this clonotype turned up once. The chain uses TRBV12-3 or TRBV12-4 and TRBJ1-1; D is perhaps TRBD1 (5 bases). Trimming stripped 2 bases from V and 6 bases from J, with 13 bases between. The CDR3 has 14 amino acids. As DNA, the CDR3 is TGTGCCAGCAGTTTAAGGGGTTTGGGGGCTGAAGCTTTCTTT. Residues: CASSLRGLGAEAFF.

The chain joins TRBV7-9 to TRBJ2-1; 8 bases fit TRBD2. V shed 9 bases, J shed 9 bases, and the junction held 13 bases outside the gene matches. The germline V gene encodes CDR1 SEHNR and CDR2 FQNEAQ (reference sequence). This CDR3 comprises 14 residues. In DNA form, the CDR3 reads TGTGCCAGTAGGGGGACTAGAGCGGGATTTGAGCAGTTCTTC. It specifies CASRGTRAGFEQFF.

The chain combines TRBV12-3 or TRBV12-4 with TRBJ2-7; 7 bases are a match to TRBD2. The J segment lost 3 bases and the V segment lost 3 bases, leaving 5 bases of the junction unmatched. The length of the CDR3 is 14 residues. CDR3 region: CASSFFGRSYEQYF. The CDR3, as DNA: TGTGCCAGCAGTTTCTTCGGGAGGAGCTACGAGCAGTACTTC.

This clonotype was counted ten times or more. V gene TRBV7-2 combines with J gene TRBJ2-7; 9 nucleotides line up with TRBD2. Looked up from germline, CDR1 is SGHTA and CDR2 is FQGNSA. With 4 bases clipped from V and 3 bases from J, the junction kept 10 bases outside the gene matches. The CDR3 sequence is 16 residues long. In DNA form, the CDR3 reads TGTGCCAGCAGCTCTCGAAGCGGGAGGCGTATCTACGAGCAGTACTTC. Translated, it gives CASSSRSGRRIYEQYF.

This clonotype appeared once. The V call is TRBV7-3, the J call TRBJ2-1; 10 bases are a match to TRBD2. J gave up 5 bases and V 5 bases, and 12 bases lay outside the gene matches. The germline gives CDR1 SGHTA, CDR2 FQGTGA. The CDR3 is 17 amino acids. DNA for the CDR3: TGTGCCAGCAGCCCTCTTGATAGCGGGAGGATGAACAATGAGCAGTTCTTC. Translation gives CASSPLDSGRMNNEQFF.

This chain joins TRBV20-1 and TRBJ1-2; possibly TRBD1 for D (5 bases). The CDR3 totals 15 residues. V was cut by 6 bases and J by 0 bases, with 17 bases left in between. Germline V gene lookup returns CDR1 DFQATT and CDR2 SNEGSKA (reference sequence). The CDR3 is CSAAGVPRANYGYTF. CDR3 coding DNA: TGCAGTGCCGCCGGGGTGCCCAGGGCTAACTATGGCTACACCTTC.

The chain combines TRBV19 with TRBJ1-6; D ambiguous. CDR3 length: 14 amino acids. In germline, CDR1 is LNHDA, CDR2 SQIVND (reference sequence). The V end lost 5 bases, the J end lost 7 bases, and 12 bases lay between the germline ends. CDR3 DNA sequence: TGTGCCAGTAGTGGGGATGCGGGGAATTCACCCCTCCACTTT. It yields the protein CASSGDAGNSPLHF. The full variable domain, with the rest looked up from reference TRBV19 and TRBJ1-6, is DGGITQSPKYLFRKEGQNVTLSCEQNLNHDAMYWYRQDPGQGLRLIYYSQIVNDFQKGDIAEGYSVSREKKESFPLTVTSAQKNPTAFYLCASSGDAGNSPLHFGNGTRLTVT.

The chain has TRBV28 and TRBJ1-5; a possible D gene is TRBD1 (6 bases). Between the trimmed V and J ends, which lost 5 bases and 1 base, there was a span of 12 bases. The CDR3 runs to 15 residues. CDR1 and CDR2 (germline): MDHEN, SYDVKM. As DNA, the CDR3 is TGTGCCAGCAGTATAACGGGGGCCAGCAATCAGCCCCAGCATTTT. Translating gives CASSITGASNQPQHF. The full variable domain, rest sourced from reference TRBV28 and TRBJ1-5, is DVKVTQSSRYLVKRTGEKVFLECVQDMDHENMFWYRQDPGLGLRLIYFSYDVKMKEKGDIPEGYSVSREKKERFSLILESASTNQTSMYLCASSITGASNQPQHFGDGTRLSIL.

V usage is TRBV4-3 and J usage is TRBJ2-2, with D unclear. The V end lost 4 bases, the J end lost 7 bases, and 7 bases lay between the germline ends. The CDR3 runs to 12 residues. In germline, CDR1 is LGHNA, CDR2 YSLEER. For the CDR3, the DNA is TGCGCCAGCAGCCCAATCGGCGGGGAGCTGTTTTTT. Its protein is CASSPIGGELFF.

The chain couples TRBV6-1 to TRBJ2-3; 7 bases map to TRBD2. Per germline, CDR1 MNHNS and CDR2 SASEGT. The CDR3 has 13 residues. With 7 bases clipped from V and 4 bases from J, the junction kept 5 bases outside the gene matches. CDR3 residues: CASTLGGADTQYF. In DNA form, the CDR3 reads TGTGCCAGCACCTTGGGGGGGGCAGATACGCAGTATTTT.

This clonotype has at least ten counts. The chain has TRBV7-2 and TRBJ2-3, with TRBD2 as a possible D gene (5 bases). V was pared by 1 base and J by 6 bases, with 11 bases between. Germline-derived CDR1 and CDR2 are SGHTA and FQGNSA. CDR3 length equals 14 residues. The CDR3 here is CASSLGRGFDTQYF. CDR3 coding DNA: TGTGCCAGCAGCTTAGGGAGAGGGTTTGATACGCAGTATTTT.

This clonotype was detected ten times or more. This chain links TRBV7-2 with TRBJ2-3, with 10 bases that match TRBD2. Germline CDR1 SGHTA, CDR2 FQGNSA. With 1 base clipped from V and 4 bases from J, the junction kept 8 bases outside the gene matches. This CDR3 has 17 residues. The CDR3 nucleotides are TGTGCCAGCAGCTTAGTGGCTAGCGGGGGAGTCGCAGATACGCAGTATTTT. Its translation: CASSLVASGGVADTQYF. The variable domain in full, with the rest retrieved from reference TRBV7-2 and TRBJ2-3, is GAGVSQSPSNKVTEKGKDVELRCDPISGHTALYWYRQSLGQGLEFLIYFQGNSAPDKSGLPSDRFSAERTGGSVSTLTIQRTQQEDSAVYLCASSLVASGGVADTQYFGPGTRLTVL.

This clonotype was seen more than once but under ten times. The chain uses TRBV6-1 and TRBJ2-1, with 7 bases that match TRBD1. The CDR3 spans 15 residues. Losses at the gene ends were 7 bases for V and 0 bases for J; bases not matched to a gene: 6. Germline V lookup: CDR1 MNHNS, CDR2 SASEGT. CDR3 coding DNA: TGTGCCAGCATTCGGACAGGAAGCTCCTACAATGAGCAGTTCTTC. Translating it yields CASIRTGSSYNEQFF.

Remarks on this clonotype: Its ends do not fully match the called genes, so a read error is possible. V and J are TRBV7-8 and TRBJ1-2; D is ambiguous. CDR1 and CDR2 from the germline V gene are SGHVS and FQNEAQ. The CDR3 sequence is 15 residues long. CDR3 coding DNA: TGTGCCAGCAGCGTAGCGGGGTGGAGTAACTATGGCTACACCTTC. Its translation is CASSVAGWSNYGYTF. The whole variable domain, filled in from reference TRBV7-8 and TRBJ1-2, reads GAGVSQSPRYKVAKRGQDVALRCDPISGHVSLFWYQQALGQGPEFLTYFQNEAQLDKSGLPSDRFFAERPEGSVSTLKIQRTQQEDSAVYLCASSVAGWSNYGYTFGSGTRLTVV.

This clonotype was seen more than once but under ten times. The gene calls are TRBV7-8 and TRBJ2-1; 10 nucleotides match TRBD2. V shed 5 bases, J shed 5 bases, and the junction held 9 bases outside the gene matches. The CDR3 extends over 16 amino acids. Germline V gives CDR1 SGHVS, CDR2 FQNEAQ. This CDR3 reads CASSIRSGGGNNEQFF. The CDR3, as DNA: TGTGCCAGCAGCATAAGGAGCGGGGGGGGAAACAATGAGCAGTTCTTC.

The CDR3 DNA is TGTGCCAGCAGTTACAGAGGGACTCCCGGGGAGCTGTTTTTT. Protein: CASSYRGTPGELFF. The chain combines TRBV12-3 or TRBV12-4 with TRBJ2-2, with D possibly being TRBD2 (6 bases). Trimming cost V 4 bases and J 6 bases, with 12 bases left between them. The CDR3 sequence is 14 residues long.

The chain carries TRBV2 and TRBJ1-2, with 7 bases fitting TRBD1. CDR1 and CDR2 from the germline V gene are SNHLY and FYNNEI. V dropped 6 bases and J dropped 3; count of bases not matched to a gene: 7. The CDR3 contains 14 residues. This CDR3 reads CASSGPTGDYGYTF. The DNA for the CDR3 is TGTGCCAGCAGCGGACCTACAGGGGACTATGGCTACACCTTC. The full variable domain, rest sourced from reference TRBV2 and TRBJ1-2, is EPEVTQTPSHQVTQMGQEVILRCVPISNHLYFYWYRQILGQKVEFLVSFYNNEISEKSEIFDDQFSVERPDGSNFTLKIRSTKLEDSAMYFCASSGPTGDYGYTFGSGTRLTVV.

The chain recombines TRBV28 with TRBJ2-7; tentative D call: TRBD2 (6 bases). Germline-derived CDR1 and CDR2 are MDHEN and SYDVKM. Trimming pared 3 bases from V and 5 bases from J, leaving 14 bases between. CDR3 length: 14 residues. This CDR3 is CASSFPGGKHEQYF. The CDR3 DNA sequence: TGTGCCAGCAGTTTCCCTGGGGGGAAACACGAGCAGTACTTC.

In nucleotides, the CDR3 is TGCAGCGTTGAAGATCCCGGACGGGGCACAGATACGCAGTATTTT. As protein: CSVEDPGRGTDTQYF. V is TRBV29-1 and J is TRBJ2-3; D not certain. Per germline, CDR1 SQVTM and CDR2 ANQGSEA. CDR3 size: 15 residues. Trimming shortened V by 0 bases and J by 1 base, and 11 bases separated the two germline ends.